These 5 T cell receptor beta chains were sequenced from one sample in a study of shared clonotypes between healthy human individuals. CD8 cells regarded as naive lacked CD45RO, were positively chosen for CCR7, and omitted terminally differentiated effector memory CD45RA+ cells. TCRdb's table, derived via immunoSEQ multiplex PCR, lists solely in-frame clones and lacks some. The data show around 1,900,000 clones, with just over 90% seen just once and less than 2% held by the top ten. Sequenced: naive CD8+ T cells from PBMCs. These receptors originate from a man in his late teens or twenties in good health. Some clones in this sample may be carry-over from other donors' samples.

J is TRBJ2-5 and V is TRBV11-2; D could derive from TRBD1 or TRBD2 (5 bases each). CDR3 length: 15 amino acids. Per germline, CDR1 SGHAT and CDR2 FQNNGV. V was pared by 5 bases and J by 2 bases, with 15 bases between. CDR3 nucleotides: TGTGCCAGCAGCCCCCGGGACGGGAAGCAAGAGACCCAGTACTTC. It encodes CASSPRDGKQETQYF.

V gene TRBV2 combines with J gene TRBJ2-7; the D is unclear. Per germline, CDR1 SNHLY and CDR2 FYNNEI. The CDR3 length is 18 residues. The V end was cut by 6 bases, the J end by 1 base, with 25 bases between. The CDR3 nucleotides are TGTGCCAGCAGCCTTTTAGGCGGTATCGTAATGGGTTCCTACGAGCAGTACTTC. This gives the protein CASSLLGGIVMGSYEQYF.

The gene calls are TRBV13 and TRBJ2-3; TRBD1 or TRBD2 may be the D gene (5 bases each). The germline gives CDR1 PRHDT, CDR2 FYEKMQ (reference sequence). The CDR3 runs 17 residues. The ends were cut back, 2 bases at V and 1 base at J, with 16 bases in the middle. CDR3 in DNA: TGTGCCAGCAGCTTAATGGTGAGGAGAGGGGGCACAGATACGCAGTATTTT. This sequence encodes CASSLMVRRGGTDTQYF.

The rearrangement joins TRBV9 to TRBJ2-7; no reliable D call. With 0 bases removed from V and 5 bases from J, the gap between germline ends came to 9 bases. Germline V gives CDR1 SGDLS, CDR2 YYNGEE. This CDR3 region has 13 residues. The CDR3 is CASSVDSWNEQYF. CDR3 in DNA: TGTGCCAGCAGCGTAGACAGCTGGAACGAGCAGTACTTC.

To note about this clone: This CDR3 is also generated by other DNA sequences in the sample. The chain recombines TRBV27 with TRBJ2-7, with D uncertain. With 5 bases removed from V and 0 bases from J, the gap between germline ends came to 8 bases. Germline V gives CDR1 MNHEY, CDR2 SMNVEV (reference sequence). The CDR3 covers 13 residues. Written as DNA, the CDR3 is TGTGCCAGCAGTCCACCGAGCTCCTACGAGCAGTACTTC. It yields the protein CASSPPSSYEQYF.